This T cell receptor beta chain was captured by sequencing in a study of a mutant IDH1 vaccine in newly diagnosed glioma. The protocol was immunoSEQ multiplex PCR, while the TCRdb copy is restricted to in-frame clones and leaves out a portion. The sample has some 40,000 clones; about four fifths are singletons. For this clone: The antigen is undetermined.

Study outcomes and limitations: Pseudoprogression looked unconnected to shifts in top peripheral T cell clonotypes.

The time point: week 11, during vaccination. Vaccination comprised doses that each held 300 ug of mutant IDH1 20-mer peptide, plus topical imiquimod. The length of the CDR3 is 16 residues. V was cut by 6 bases and J by 0 bases, with 15 bases left in between. Germline lookup yields CDR1 ENHRY and CDR2 SYGVKD. This rearrangement joins TRBV10-3 to TRBJ1-3; a weak D match, TRBD1 (6 bases). The sequences come from peripheral blood mononuclear cells (PBMCs), collected from a glioma patient whose treatment included an IDH1 peptide vaccine. This TCR came from a woman between 25 and 40 years old with glioma. Some clones in this sample may be carry-over from other donors' samples. This CDR3 is CAISRKGVPSGNTIYF. The CDR3 nucleotides are TGTGCCATCAGCCGGAAGGGGGTTCCCTCTGGAAACACCATATATTTT.